The 32 T cell receptor beta chains below all came from one sample that was sequenced in a study of blood T cell repertoires in COVID-19. Clones were sequenced by immunoSEQ multiplex PCR, and TCRdb holds only the in-frame ones, with some missing. The repertoire holds roughly 180,000 clones, with 70% to 90% as singletons. The specimen sequenced was peripheral blood. The receptors shown here come from a man in his forties who had recovered from COVID-19.

This clone was recorded once. The DNA of the CDR3 is TGCGCCAGCAGCCCCCCCCAGGGGGCCTGGGAGACCCAGTACTTC. Translating it yields CASSPPQGAWETQYF. The chain employs TRBV4-1 and TRBJ2-5, with 8 bases identical to TRBD1. V was pared by 4 bases and J by 5 bases, with 9 bases of the junction left unmatched. Germline V gene lookup returns CDR1 MGHRA and CDR2 YSYEKL. This CDR3 is 15 amino acids long.

V usage is TRBV27 and J usage is TRBJ2-5; D perhaps matches TRBD2 (5 bases). Trimming left V 5 bases short and J 2 bases short, with 18 bases between. Looked up from germline, CDR1 is MNHEY and CDR2 is SMNVEV (reference sequence). The CDR3 extends over 16 amino acids. The CDR3 DNA sequence: TGTGCCAGCAGTCCCCCCCCCGCGGGTATGCAAGAGACCCAGTACTTC. It codes for CASSPPPAGMQETQYF.

The rearrangement uses TRBV7-2 and TRBJ1-6; 7 nucleotides line up with TRBD1. The CDR3 is made up of 14 amino acids. CDR1 is SGHTA, CDR2 FQGNSA, per germline. V lost 2 bases and J lost 10; bases outside the gene matches: 5. The CDR3 DNA reads TGTGCCAGCAGCTTAACAGGGGTGGGGTCACCCCTCCACTTT. Protein product: CASSLTGVGSPLHF.

CDR3: CASRQGAGELFF. The CDR3 DNA sequence: TGTGCCAGCAGGCAGGGGGCCGGGGAGCTGTTTTTT. The chain combines TRBV6-5 with TRBJ2-2; 7 bases line up with TRBD1. V lost 6 bases, J lost 6 bases, and 1 base stayed unmatched. Per germline, CDR1 MNHEY and CDR2 SVGAGI. The CDR3 extends over 12 amino acids.

The rearrangement uses TRBV7-9 and TRBJ2-1; 12 bases fit TRBD2. Trimming took 5 bases from V and 6 from J; bases not matched to a gene: 5. The CDR3 runs 15 residues. CDR1 SEHNR and CDR2 FQNEAQ come from the germline V gene (reference sequence). The CDR3: CASSTSGRTRNEQFF. The CDR3 nucleotides read TGTGCCAGCAGCACTAGCGGGAGGACCCGCAATGAGCAGTTCTTC.

This clone appeared a few times. The chain uses TRBV19 and TRBJ1-4; 10 positions agree with TRBD1. Losses at the gene ends were 4 bases for V and 5 bases for J; bases not matched to a gene: 7. Germline V lookup: CDR1 LNHDA, CDR2 SQIVND (reference sequence). There are 16 residues in the CDR3. CDR3 protein: CASSTHPGQGNEKLFF. The CDR3 DNA follows: TGTGCCAGTAGTACGCATCCGGGACAGGGGAATGAAAAACTGTTTTTT.

This chain joins TRBV5-4 and TRBJ2-3; tentatively, D is TRBD1 (6 bases). Trimming pared 0 bases from V and 7 bases from J, leaving 15 bases between. Germline CDR1 SGHNT, CDR2 YYREEE (reference sequence). The CDR3 runs to 15 residues. The CDR3: CASSLDRDQRNTQYF. The CDR3 DNA follows: TGTGCCAGCAGCTTGGACAGGGATCAGAGGAATACGCAGTATTTT. Complete variable domain (other parts from reference TRBV5-4 and TRBJ2-3): ETGVTQSPTHLIKTRGQQVTLRCSSQSGHNTVSWYQQALGQGPQFIFQYYREEENGRGNFPPRFSGLQFPNYSSELNVNALELDDSALYLCASSLDRDQRNTQYFGPGTRLTVL.

The chain joins TRBV6-2 or TRBV6-3 to TRBJ2-1, with D uncertain. Trimming shortened V by 2 bases and J by 5 bases, and 7 bases separated the two germline ends. CDR1 is MNHEY and CDR2 is SVGEGT in the germline V gene. This CDR3 comprises 13 residues. As DNA, the CDR3 is TGTGCCAGCAGTTACGTCAGAAACAATGAGCAGTTCTTC. Translated, it gives CASSYVRNNEQFF.

This chain links TRBV18 with TRBJ2-3; 7 nucleotides align to TRBD1. CDR1 KGHSH and CDR2 LQKENI come from the germline V gene. The CDR3 runs 14 residues. Losses at the gene ends were 4 bases for V and 0 bases for J; bases not matched to a gene: 1. CDR3 DNA sequence: TGTGCCAGCTCACAGGGGGCTAGCACAGATACGCAGTATTTT. Protein product: CASSQGASTDTQYF.

The chain couples TRBV3-1 (or the pseudogene TRBV3-2) to TRBJ2-5; D is ambiguous. Trimming pared 4 bases from V and 5 bases from J, leaving 8 bases between. Germline V lookup: CDR1 LGHDT, CDR2 YNNKEL (reference sequence). The CDR3 extends over 12 amino acids. CDR3 region: CASSPPGETQYF. CDR3 in DNA: TGTGCCAGCAGCCCCCCCGGGGAGACCCAGTACTTC.

The chain joins TRBV7-2 to TRBJ2-7; 8 bases map to TRBD2. In germline, CDR1 is SGHTA, CDR2 FQGNSA. The CDR3 runs 15 residues. The trim removed 4 bases at V and 9 bases at J, leaving 14 bases unmatched. CDR3 in amino acids: CASSSTALGLGGQYF. The CDR3, as DNA: TGTGCCAGCAGCTCCACCGCCCTGGGACTAGGAGGGCAGTACTTC.

The chain recombines TRBV7-9 with TRBJ1-3; 9 nucleotides line up with TRBD1. V lost 5 bases, J lost 2 bases, and 4 bases stayed unmatched. The CDR3 spans 15 residues. Looked up from germline, CDR1 is SEHNR and CDR2 is FQNEAQ (reference sequence). CDR3 bases: TGTGCCAGCAGCCTTGACAGGGGGGCTGGAAACACCATATATTTT. Residues: CASSLDRGAGNTIYF.

This chain uses TRBV18 with TRBJ2-7; 9 bases align to TRBD2. V lost 5 bases, J lost 4 bases, and 12 bases stayed unmatched. The length of the CDR3 is 16 residues. In germline, CDR1 is KGHSH, CDR2 LQKENI. The CDR3 sequence: CASSANAAGGNYEQYF. CDR3 DNA: TGTGCCAGCTCAGCTAACGCGGCGGGGGGGAATTACGAGCAGTACTTC.

This chain connects TRBV21-1 to TRBJ2-1; the D call of TRBD2 is as the table states it, not checked on the DNA. TRBV21-1 is tagged as a pseudogene. The CDR3 is made up of 15 amino acids. The CDR3 DNA is TGTGCCAGCGGGTCCGGGACTAGCGGCTACAATGAGCAGTTCTTC. Its protein is CASGSGTSGYNEQFF.

For this clone: A junction end diverges from the germline sequence, so it may reflect a read error. The V gene is TRBV28, the J gene TRBJ2-7; 11 nucleotides align to TRBD2. Germline assignment: CDR1 MDHEN and CDR2 SYDVKM. CDR3 length equals 14 residues. Here the CDR3 reads CASTLAGGSYEQYF. The CDR3 region has the DNA TGTGCCAGCACTTTAGCGGGAGGGTCCTACGAGCAGTACTTC.

This chain links TRBV25-1 with TRBJ2-1, with D uncertain. From germline, CDR1 is MGHDK and CDR2 SYGVNS. The CDR3 loop spans 14 amino acids. The germline V and J ends were trimmed by 8 bases and 4 bases, with 15 bases remaining between them. CDR3 sequence: CASYGDLPYNEQFF. The DNA for the CDR3 is TGTGCCAGCTACGGAGACCTCCCATACAATGAGCAGTTCTTC.

The V gene is TRBV9, the J gene TRBJ2-1; D perhaps matches TRBD2 (5 bases). The V end was cut by 7 bases, the J end by 5 bases, with 19 bases between. Germline V gives CDR1 SGDLS, CDR2 YYNGEE. The CDR3 contains 15 residues. The CDR3 DNA sequence: TGTGCCAGCGGTGAACGGAGGACCGGTAACAATGAGCAGTTCTTC. It codes for CASGERRTGNNEQFF.

V is TRBV7-9 and J is TRBJ1-6, with a possible D match to TRBD1 (6 bases). The CDR3 has 16 amino acids. Germline values: CDR1 SEHNR, CDR2 FQNEAQ (reference sequence). Trimming stripped 5 bases from V and 0 bases from J, with 11 bases between. For the CDR3, the DNA is TGTGCCAGCAGCCGTACAGGGAGCTCCTATAATTCACCCCTCCACTTT. It translates to CASSRTGSSYNSPLHF.

The rearrangement links TRBV27 to TRBJ2-7, with 14 bases that match TRBD2. CDR1 is MNHEY and CDR2 is SMNVEV in the germline V gene (reference sequence). The CDR3 length is 16 residues. V lost 5 bases and J lost 7; bases outside the gene matches: 10. The CDR3 sequence is CASSPGTSGSSEEQYF. CDR3 in DNA: TGTGCCAGCAGTCCCGGGACTAGCGGGAGCAGTGAAGAGCAGTACTTC.

This sequence joins TRBV6-4 and TRBJ2-1, with D possibly TRBD1 on 8 matching bases. V shed 5 bases and J shed 9 bases, with 14 bases lying between them. Germline V lookup: CDR1 MRHNA, CDR2 SNTAGT. The length of the CDR3 is 13 residues. CDR3 nucleotide sequence: TGTGCCAGCAGTCAACAGGGGGGGGTTGAGCAGTTCTTC. Amino acids: CASSQQGGVEQFF.

This chain uses TRBV11-2 with TRBJ2-3; 7 bases are shared with TRBD2. This CDR3 comprises 12 residues. From germline, CDR1 is SGHAT and CDR2 FQNNGV. Trimming cost V 7 bases and J 4 bases; bases outside gene matches: 2. Here the CDR3 reads CASTGGSDTQYF. In nucleotides, the CDR3 is TGTGCCAGCACCGGGGGGTCAGATACGCAGTATTTT.

V gene TRBV18 combines with J gene TRBJ1-1; a possible D gene is TRBD1 (6 bases). Trimming pared 4 bases from V and 8 bases from J, leaving 20 bases between. Germline CDR1 KGHSH, CDR2 LQKENI. There are 15 residues in the CDR3. The DNA for the CDR3 is TGTGCCAGCTCACGACAGGCAAACAACCAAGGAGAAGCTTTCTTT. This sequence encodes CASSRQANNQGEAFF.

The chain uses TRBV28 and TRBJ2-7; 8 nucleotides match TRBD1. CDR3 length: 16 residues. Germline CDR1 MDHEN, CDR2 SYDVKM. J was trimmed by 6 bases and V by 2 bases; bases with no gene match: 12. The CDR3 here is CASSLQGRQGMSEQYF. CDR3 nucleotides: TGTGCCAGCAGTTTACAAGGACGACAGGGGATGAGCGAGCAGTACTTC. Based on the CDR3 plus reference TRBV28 and TRBJ2-7, the full variable domain is DVKVTQSSRYLVKRTGEKVFLECVQDMDHENMFWYRQDPGLGLRLIYFSYDVKMKEKGDIPEGYSVSREKKERFSLILESASTNQTSMYLCASSLQGRQGMSEQYFGPGTRLTVT.

CDR3 sequence: CASNREGSNQPQHF. The DNA of the CDR3 is TGTGCCAGTAACAGGGAGGGTAGCAATCAGCCCCAGCATTTT. The J gene is TRBJ1-5, the V gene TRBV19, with TRBD1 as a possible D gene (6 bases). Germline loops: CDR1 LNHDA, CDR2 SQIVND (reference sequence). V lost 7 bases and J lost 0, with 10 bases in between. This CDR3 region has 14 residues.

The chain joins TRBV28 to TRBJ1-2, with TRBD1 matching 8 bases. The germline gives CDR1 MDHEN, CDR2 SYDVKM. Trimming took 9 bases from V and 5 from J; bases not matched to a gene: 11. The length of the CDR3 is 14 residues. The CDR3 spells CASNNQGAGYGYTF. The CDR3 coding sequence is TGTGCCAGTAATAATCAGGGGGCAGGTTATGGCTACACCTTC.

The rearrangement links TRBV2 to TRBJ2-7; 10 nucleotides align to TRBD1. Trimming cost V 8 bases and J 3 bases; bases outside gene matches: 7. The CDR3 loop spans 14 amino acids. In germline, CDR1 is SNHLY, CDR2 FYNNEI. As DNA, the CDR3 is TGTGCCAGCCTACCGACAGGGGGCCACTACGAGCAGTACTTC. Amino acids: CASLPTGGHYEQYF. The variable domain in full, completed from reference TRBV2 and TRBJ2-7, reads EPEVTQTPSHQVTQMGQEVILRCVPISNHLYFYWYRQILGQKVEFLVSFYNNEISEKSEIFDDQFSVERPDGSNFTLKIRSTKLEDSAMYFCASLPTGGHYEQYFGPGTRLTVT.

The rearrangement links TRBV2 to TRBJ1-5, with D perhaps TRBD1 (5 bases). This CDR3 contains 13 residues. Germline loops: CDR1 SNHLY, CDR2 FYNNEI. The V end lost 3 bases, the J end lost 4 bases, and 7 bases lay between the germline ends. The CDR3 is CASSETANQPQHF. CDR3 nucleotides: TGTGCCAGCAGTGAGACAGCAAATCAGCCCCAGCATTTT.

The chain uses TRBV6-5 and TRBJ1-5; no clear D gene. This CDR3 has 14 residues. Germline V gene sequence: CDR1 MNHEY, CDR2 SVGAGI. Trimming stripped 10 bases from V and 6 bases from J, with 19 bases between. CDR3 protein: CATTLAEAVQPQHF. The CDR3 DNA reads as TGTGCCACCACCCTTGCGGAGGCTGTTCAGCCCCAGCATTTT.

The chain is built from TRBV2 and TRBJ2-7; TRBD1 agrees at 10 bases. Germline CDR1 reads SNHLY; CDR2 reads FYNNEI. The CDR3 runs to 15 residues. With 8 bases clipped from V and 3 bases from J, the junction kept 10 bases outside the gene matches. The CDR3 here is CASADPDRGVYEQYF. CDR3 coding DNA: TGTGCCAGCGCCGACCCGGACAGGGGGGTCTACGAGCAGTACTTC.

The genes are TRBV13 and TRBJ2-7; 9 nucleotides line up with TRBD1. The CDR3 extends over 18 amino acids. The V and J ends lost 6 bases and 3 bases, in that order; junction bases with no gene match: 18. CDR1 is PRHDT and CDR2 is FYEKMQ in the germline V gene (reference sequence). CDR3 bases: TGTGCCAGCAGTTCCGGGACAGGGTACCACCCTCCTATCTACGAGCAGTACTTC. Its translation is CASSSGTGYHPPIYEQYF. Full variable domain (rest looked up from reference TRBV13 and TRBJ2-7): AAGVIQSPRHLIKEKRETATLKCYPIPRHDTVYWYQQGPGQDPQFLISFYEKMQSDKGSIPDRFSAQQFSDYHSELNMSSLELGDSALYFCASSSGTGYHPPIYEQYFGPGTRLTVT.

J is TRBJ2-7 and V is TRBV7-3, with 7 bases that match TRBD2. CDR1 is SGHTA, CDR2 FQGTGA, per germline. The V and J ends lost 1 base and 3 bases, in that order; junction bases with no gene match: 6. The CDR3 totals 15 residues. The CDR3 DNA sequence: TGTGCCAGCAGCTTAAGGGGGGGAGACTTCTACGAGCAGTACTTC. Protein: CASSLRGGDFYEQYF. The full variable domain, its missing parts supplied by reference TRBV7-3 and TRBJ2-7, is GAGVSQTPSNKVTEKGKYVELRCDPISGHTALYWYRQSLGQGPEFLIYFQGTGAADDSGLPNDRFFAVRPEGSVSTLKIQRTERGDSAVYLCASSLRGGDFYEQYFGPGTRLTVT.

V is TRBV5-1 and J is TRBJ2-7; tentative D call: TRBD2 (6 bases). CDR1 and CDR2 (germline): SGHRS, YFSETQ. CDR3 length: 13 residues. Trimming left V 4 bases short and J 2 bases short, with 10 bases between. CDR3 in DNA: TGCGCCAGCAGCCCCGGGGGACCCTACGAGCAGTACTTC. Its translation: CASSPGGPYEQYF. Based on the CDR3 plus reference TRBV5-1 and TRBJ2-7, the full variable domain is KAGVTQTPRYLIKTRGQQVTLSCSPISGHRSVSWYQQTPGQGLQFLFEYFSETQRNKGNFPGRFSGRQFSNSRSEMNVSTLELGDSALYLCASSPGGPYEQYFGPGTRLTVT.